Below, 18 T cell receptor beta chains from the same sample are listed, as sequenced in a study of post-analysis software for immune sequencing data. The study's findings and limits: TRBV5-6, TRBV5-1 and TRBV20-1 were among four to six TRBV segments more frequent in patients than controls.

Unique molecular identifiers had been added to the TCR beta cDNA libraries. TCRdb used MiXCR to reprocess the PCR reads, holding one entry per CDR3 protein. Found here are 750,000 to 950,000 distinct CDR3 sequences, under 70% of them singletons; the top ten hold roughly 4.4%. These receptors' targets are unknown. The specimen sequenced was blood. These receptors were collected from a girl aged 10-17 years with multiple sclerosis.

The genes are TRBV29-1 and TRBJ2-1; D gene ambiguous. Trimming removed 3 bases from V and 3 bases from J, with 15 bases in between. This CDR3 spans 15 amino acids. In germline, CDR1 is SQVTM, CDR2 ANQGSEA. The CDR3 DNA reads as TGCAGCGTTGAGGGGTTTGGAAGTAACTACAATGAGCAGTTCTTC. Translated, it gives CSVEGFGSNYNEQFF.

The chain combines TRBV11-2 with TRBJ2-3; possibly TRBD2 for D (6 bases). The length of the CDR3 is 14 residues. V lost 8 bases and J 6 bases, leaving 18 bases between the germline ends. CDR1 is SGHAT and CDR2 is FQNNGV in the germline V gene. The CDR3 loop is CASLYFGGTDTQYF. In DNA, the CDR3 is TGTGCCAGCTTATACTTCGGGGGTACGGATACGCAGTATTTT.

In its sample, this clonotype was seen once. The chain carries TRBV7-8 and TRBJ2-6, with 8 bases identical to TRBD1. V lost 1 base to trimming and J lost 2 bases; unmatched junction nucleotides: 7. CDR1 and CDR2 (germline): SGHVS, FQNEAQ. This CDR3 has 18 amino acids. As DNA, the CDR3 is TGTGCCAGCAGCTTAGAAGGGTCAGGGGGCACTGGGGCCAACGTCCTGACTTTC. It yields the protein CASSLEGSGGTGANVLTF.

The chain links TRBV5-1 to TRBJ1-1, with D perhaps TRBD1 (5 bases). The CDR3 covers 14 residues. Germline values: CDR1 SGHRS, CDR2 YFSETQ. Between the trimmed V and J ends, which lost 4 bases and 7 bases, there was a span of 17 bases. The CDR3 DNA reads TGCGCCAGCAGCCTGACCTCCAGGGATAATGAAGCTTTCTTT. It is translated as CASSLTSRDNEAFF.

This clonotype was seen a handful of times. The chain carries TRBV18 and TRBJ2-7; D may be TRBD1 (6 bases). Deletions cut 0 bases from V and 2 bases from J, with 17 bases between. The CDR3 spans 17 residues. Germline CDR1 and CDR2: KGHSH and LQKENI. The CDR3 DNA sequence: TGTGCCAGCTCACCACCGAGTCCGGGACATCGAGCCTACGAGCAGTACTTC. Translated: CASSPPSPGHRAYEQYF.

The chain joins TRBV20-1 to TRBJ1-5, with D possibly matching TRBD1 (5 bases). Trimming stripped 1 base from V and 1 base from J, with 20 bases between. Germline V gene sequence: CDR1 DFQATT, CDR2 SNEGSKA (reference sequence). The CDR3 covers 18 residues. The CDR3 DNA follows: TGCAGTGCTAGAGCGGACATGGGGGGAATGTTGAGCAATCAGCCCCAGCATTTT. This encodes CSARADMGGMLSNQPQHF.

CDR3 DNA: TGTGCCAGCAGTTTATCGGGGCGTTTCTCTGGGGCCAACGTCCTGACTTTC. Protein: CASSLSGRFSGANVLTF. The J gene is TRBJ2-6, the V gene TRBV7-6, with D possibly being TRBD1 or TRBD2 (5 bases each). V lost 6 bases and J lost 0, with 15 bases in between. This CDR3 is 17 amino acids long. Germline CDR1 and CDR2: SGHVS and FNYEAQ.

On this clonotype: The junction differs from germline at one of its ends, possibly a read error. The chain couples TRBV12-3 or TRBV12-4 to TRBJ2-5; D tentatively reads TRBD1 or TRBD2 (5 bases each). The CDR3 spans 15 residues. This chain's CDR3 is CASNLAGSPRETQYF. The CDR3 region has the DNA TGTGCCAGCAATTTAGCAGGGAGCCCCCGAGAGACCCAGTACTTC.

The chain links TRBV7-8 to TRBJ2-3, with 7 bases identical to TRBD1. CDR1 and CDR2 from the germline V gene are SGHVS and FQNEAQ. Unmatched junction bases numbered 6, after V lost 5 bases and J lost 4 bases. This CDR3 comprises 14 residues. Written as DNA, the CDR3 is TGTGCCAGCAGCCCGGACAGGTTAGCAGATACGCAGTATTTT. Translating it yields CASSPDRLADTQYF.

V usage is TRBV10-3 and J usage is TRBJ2-5; D unclear. The length of the CDR3 is 14 residues. Germline lookup yields CDR1 ENHRY and CDR2 SYGVKD. Trimming cost V 4 bases and J 5 bases, with 14 bases left between them. CDR3 region: CAISGVKGQETQYF. CDR3 nucleotides: TGTGCCATCAGTGGGGTCAAGGGCCAGGAGACCCAGTACTTC.

The genes are TRBV27 and TRBJ2-3; 7 bases are a match to TRBD2. Unmatched junction bases numbered 6, after V lost 6 bases and J lost 0 bases. Germline CDR1 MNHEY, CDR2 SMNVEV (reference sequence). The length of the CDR3 is 15 residues. The CDR3 here is CASSLTSESTDTQYF. The CDR3 DNA follows: TGTGCCAGCAGCCTAACTAGCGAAAGCACAGATACGCAGTATTTT.

The chain combines TRBV29-1 with TRBJ2-1; the match to TRBD2 covers 10 bases. The germline gives CDR1 SQVTM, CDR2 ANQGSEA. This CDR3 spans 13 amino acids. V was pared by 4 bases and J by 6 bases, with 3 bases of the junction left unmatched. CDR3: CSVGGLAINEQFF. The CDR3 nucleotides are TGCAGCGTTGGGGGACTAGCGATCAATGAGCAGTTCTTC.

This clonotype was detected a few times. The V call is TRBV7-3, the J call TRBJ2-5; D unresolved. V lost 0 bases and J lost 2, with 10 bases in between. This CDR3 has 15 amino acids. The germline V gene has CDR1 SGHTA and CDR2 FQGTGA. Written as DNA, the CDR3 is TGTGCCAGCAGCTTAACTTTCAGCCAGCAAGAGACCCAGTACTTC. This sequence encodes CASSLTFSQQETQYF.

In this sample, this clonotype turned up many times. J is TRBJ1-2 and V is TRBV5-5, with a tentative D call TRBD1 (6 bases). The V and J ends lost 4 bases and 0 bases respectively, with 16 bases between them. The germline V gene has CDR1 SGHKS and CDR2 YYEKEE (reference sequence). The CDR3 spans 16 residues. The CDR3 DNA sequence: TGTGCCAGCAGCGCCGACGCGGGGGGCACTAACTATGGCTACACCTTC. It yields the protein CASSADAGGTNYGYTF.

The V call is TRBV20-1, the J call TRBJ2-5; TRBD2 matches 11 bases. This CDR3 is built from 13 residues. Germline V gene data show CDR1 as DFQATT and CDR2 as SNEGSKA (reference sequence). V gave up 6 bases and J gave up 5 bases; unmatched junction bases: 5. The CDR3, as DNA: TGCAGTGCCCCGACTAGCGGGGTCGAGACCCAGTACTTC. It specifies CSAPTSGVETQYF.

The chain carries TRBV29-1 and TRBJ1-5; 9 positions match TRBD1. V was pared by 5 bases and J by 3 bases, with 5 bases of the junction left unmatched. From germline, CDR1 is SQVTM and CDR2 ANQGSEA. This CDR3 is 14 amino acids long. CDR3 protein: CSVIDRGDNQPQHF. CDR3 nucleotides: TGCAGCGTTATAGACAGGGGGGACAATCAGCCCCAGCATTTT.

The chain joins TRBV5-1 to TRBJ1-1, with TRBD1 matching over 7 bases. With 4 bases clipped from V and 0 bases from J, the junction kept 9 bases outside the gene matches. CDR1 and CDR2 from the germline V gene are SGHRS and YFSETQ. This CDR3 comprises 16 residues. For the CDR3, the DNA is TGCGCCAGCAGCCCGGACAGGATGATCGTGAACACTGAAGCTTTCTTT. It encodes CASSPDRMIVNTEAFF.

This clonotype turned up a few times. V gene TRBV7-2 combines with J gene TRBJ2-5; weak D call: TRBD2 (7 bases). The CDR3 is 14 amino acids. CDR1 is SGHTA and CDR2 is FQGNSA in the germline V gene. V gave up 3 bases and J gave up 3 bases, with 11 bases separating them. The CDR3 DNA sequence: TGTGCCAGCAGCTTTGGGGGGGCGAAAGAGACCCAGTACTTC. It codes for CASSFGGAKETQYF. The variable domain in full, completed from reference TRBV7-2 and TRBJ2-5, reads GAGVSQSPSNKVTEKGKDVELRCDPISGHTALYWYRQSLGQGLEFLIYFQGNSAPDKSGLPSDRFSAERTGGSVSTLTIQRTQQEDSAVYLCASSFGGAKETQYFGPGTRLLVL.